This record concerns one T cell receptor (beta chain) sequence. The antigen is undetermined. Libraries were prepared by immunoSEQ multiplex PCR; TCRdb keeps only in-frame clonotypes and omits some of them. Altogether 39,000 or so clones are present, 92% being singletons, with the ten largest covering around 15%. This sample is drawn from a study of lymphopenia after photon versus proton radiotherapy. Germline V lookup: CDR1 LNHDA, CDR2 SQIVND (reference sequence). The CDR3 length is 16 residues. After removal of 7 bases from V and 4 bases from J, the junction contained 13 bases not matched to a gene. Broader study findings: Post-nadir TCR diversity decline inversely tracked overall survival among those who died. Proton therapy kept repertoires fairly stable, unlike photons, which gained effector/memory cells. Better survival with proton therapy was suggested as possible, not demonstrated.

This chain uses TRBV19 with TRBJ2-3, with 8 positions matching TRBD2. The specimen comprised peripheral blood, sampled from a patient treated with photon-based radiotherapy. The clonotype was recovered from a man aged 60 to 69 with cholangiocarcinoma. The CDR3 reads CASKMSGRSRADTQYF. The CDR3 DNA sequence: TGTGCCAGTAAAATGAGCGGGAGAAGCAGGGCAGATACGCAGTATTTT.